This T cell receptor beta chain was documented in a study of vaccination and CD4 T cells after COVID-19. Overall study context: Post-vaccine specimens were obtained a median roughly 74 days after dose two (range 14 to 241).

Sequencing of the DNA from cultured CD4+ T cells was carried out with the Oncomine TCR Beta short-read assay. Each CDR3 protein gets one entry after TCRdb re-called the PCR reads with MiXCR. The repertoire has around 17,000 distinct CDR3 sequences, roughly three quarters of them found once; the top ten carry roughly 16%. J lost 0 bases, V lost 6 bases, and 7 bases had no gene match. The germline V gene has CDR1 DFQATT and CDR2 SNEGSKA (reference sequence). This CDR3 is 15 amino acids long. Of note for this clonotype: Antigen unknown.

General study points: The median count of SARS-CoV-2-reactive clonotypes rose from approximately 21 to 40, not significantly. Early timepoints after natural infection were not analyzed in these convalescent patients. Nearly all convalescent vaccine-specific clones, 304 of 307, recognized only SARS-CoV-2 spike.

As to treatment: roughly 10-day PBMC culture with coronavirus spike peptide pools or control peptides (ViraFEST assay). V is TRBV20-1 and J is TRBJ1-5; TRBD1 agrees at 8 bases. The specimen sequenced was CD4+ T cells from blood, cultured in vitro. The origin of this receptor is a human donor who had recovered from COVID-19. The CDR3 loop is CSANPTGDSNQPQHF. The DNA of the CDR3 is TGCAGTGCGAACCCGACAGGGGATAGCAATCAGCCCCAGCATTTT.